Below are 17 T cell receptor beta chains sequenced from a single sample in a study of blood T cell repertoires in COVID-19 (TCRdb year 2020). Library creation used the immunoSEQ multiplex PCR assay. TCRdb holds this immuneACCESS table with in-frame rearrangements only. Some clones are missing; in checked studies, unresolved V genes explain under half, and the rest has no known cause. For this sample there are about 140,000 clones; more than 75% appear just once. The ten largest clones take up approximately 5.4% of the sample. Sequencing was performed on peripheral blood. These receptors all stem from a human donor in a cohort sampled during active COVID-19.

CDR3 coding DNA: TGTGCCAGCAGTTCCGCGGGACAGGACCCCTATGGCTACACCTTC. Protein: CASSSAGQDPYGYTF. The V call is TRBV27, the J call TRBJ1-2, with 8 bases aligning to TRBD1. This CDR3 spans 15 amino acids. V trimming: 4 bases; J trimming: 4 bases; junction bases outside the gene matches: 8. Germline lookup yields CDR1 MNHEY and CDR2 SMNVEV (reference sequence).

V is TRBV23-1 and J is TRBJ2-7; D is uncertain. TRBV23-1 is flagged as an ORF with uncertain function. Trimming took 3 bases from V and 3 from J, leaving 6 bases between them. This CDR3 contains 12 residues. CDR3 amino acids: CASSHTRYEQYF. CDR3 DNA: TGCGCCAGCAGTCATACTCGCTACGAGCAGTACTTC.

The V and J genes are TRBV24-1 and TRBJ2-2; 7 nucleotides agree with TRBD1. CDR1 and CDR2 from the germline V gene are KGHDR and SFDVKD. Trimming cost V 1 base and J 6 bases; bases outside gene matches: 4. There are 15 residues in the CDR3. DNA for the CDR3: TGTGCCACCAGTGATTTTGGCCAGGGGGCCGGGGAGCTGTTTTTT. This codes for CATSDFGQGAGELFF.

The genes are TRBV28 and TRBJ2-3; 8 bases agree with TRBD2. Germline CDR1 reads MDHEN; CDR2 reads SYDVKM. The junction had 12 bases not matched to a gene; V was cut back by 6 bases and J by 4 bases. The CDR3 runs 16 residues. The DNA for the CDR3 is TGTGCCAGCAGGCACGCCCCGGGGGGGAGCGCAGATACGCAGTATTTT. Translating it yields CASRHAPGGSADTQYF. The whole variable domain, filled in from reference TRBV28 and TRBJ2-3, reads DVKVTQSSRYLVKRTGEKVFLECVQDMDHENMFWYRQDPGLGLRLIYFSYDVKMKEKGDIPEGYSVSREKKERFSLILESASTNQTSMYLCASRHAPGGSADTQYFGPGTRLTVL.

CDR3 bases: TGCGCCAGCAGCCAAGCGGGACTAAGGGACAATGAGCAGTTCTTC. This sequence encodes CASSQAGLRDNEQFF. The chain is built from TRBV4-1 and TRBJ2-1; 7 bases are shared with TRBD2. Unmatched junction bases numbered 5, after V lost 1 base and J lost 5 bases. Germline V gene data show CDR1 as MGHRA and CDR2 as YSYEKL. The length of the CDR3 is 15 residues.

The chain combines TRBV2 with TRBJ2-5, with 8 bases identical to TRBD1. CDR3 size: 13 residues. Trimming took 7 bases from V and 5 from J; bases not matched to a gene: 6. Germline V lookup: CDR1 SNHLY, CDR2 FYNNEI. The CDR3 nucleotides read TGTGCCAGCACGGACAGGGAGAGGGAGACCCAGTACTTC. Translation gives CASTDRERETQYF.

The chain links TRBV6-1 to TRBJ2-7; possibly TRBD2 for D (6 bases). V was pared by 0 bases and J by 3 bases, with 15 bases between. CDR3 length equals 16 residues. CDR1 is MNHNS and CDR2 is SASEGT in the germline V gene. The CDR3: CASSEALVGGLYEQYF. DNA of the CDR3: TGTGCCAGCAGTGAAGCCCTGGTGGGGGGTCTCTACGAGCAGTACTTC.

The rearrangement links TRBV28 to TRBJ2-1, with 10 positions matching TRBD2. V gave up 7 bases and J gave up 0 bases; unmatched junction bases: 6. The CDR3 is 16 amino acids. The V gene's germline CDR1 is MDHEN and CDR2 SYDVKM. The CDR3 DNA reads as TGTGCCAGCAACCCACTAGCGGGGAGCTCCTACAATGAGCAGTTCTTC. Translating gives CASNPLAGSSYNEQFF.

This clone was counted a few times. The rearrangement joins TRBV6-1 to TRBJ1-6; D perhaps matches TRBD1 (5 bases). The germline V gene encodes CDR1 MNHNS and CDR2 SASEGT. The ends were cut back, 1 base at V and 8 bases at J, with 9 bases in the middle. The CDR3 totals 14 residues. CDR3 loop: CASSEVDRYSPLHF. The CDR3 coding sequence is TGTGCCAGCAGTGAAGTTGACAGATATTCACCCCTCCACTTT.

CDR3 in amino acids: CASSLMQGAGEQYF. The CDR3 region has the DNA TGTGCCAGCAGCCTGATGCAGGGGGCGGGGGAGCAGTACTTC. The chain joins TRBV2 to TRBJ2-7; TRBD1 matches 8 bases. The CDR3 sequence is 14 residues long. V lost 6 bases, J lost 7 bases, and 11 bases stayed unmatched. Per germline, CDR1 SNHLY and CDR2 FYNNEI.

The chain couples TRBV7-2 to TRBJ2-2; 10 nucleotides agree with TRBD2. There are 16 residues in the CDR3. J gave up 5 bases and V 3 bases, and 6 bases lay outside the gene matches. Germline V gene sequence: CDR1 SGHTA, CDR2 FQGNSA. The CDR3 spells CASSFRLAGGTGELFF. In DNA form, the CDR3 reads TGTGCCAGCAGCTTCCGACTAGCGGGCGGGACCGGGGAGCTGTTTTTT.

The rearrangement joins TRBV7-3 to TRBJ2-4, with 10 bases matching TRBD2. This CDR3 is built from 15 residues. V gave up 5 bases and J gave up 7 bases; unmatched junction bases: 8. Germline values: CDR1 SGHTA, CDR2 FQGTGA. The CDR3 nucleotides are TGTGCCAGCAGCCCTAGCGGGGGCAGAAGGAACATTCAGTACTTC. It specifies CASSPSGGRRNIQYF.

This clone occurred once. The rearrangement joins TRBV7-9 to TRBJ2-1; D not certain. The CDR3 has 13 residues. V lost 5 bases to trimming and J lost 4 bases, with 9 bases between them. Germline loops: CDR1 SEHNR, CDR2 FQNEAQ (reference sequence). CDR3 DNA: TGTGCCAGCAGCCTGGGCCAATACAATGAGCAGTTCTTC. This codes for CASSLGQYNEQFF.

In regard to this clone: One junction end disagrees with the germline gene, perhaps due to a read error. The chain employs TRBV2 and TRBJ2-7; 11 nucleotides agree with TRBD2. This CDR3 spans 15 amino acids. Germline V gene data show CDR1 as SNHLY and CDR2 as FYNNEI. Here the CDR3 reads CASREGLAGSYEQYF. The DNA of the CDR3 is TGTGCCAGCAGGGAAGGACTAGCGGGCTCCTACGAGCAGTACTTC.

V gene TRBV19 combines with J gene TRBJ1-5; 7 bases are shared with TRBD1. V was pared by 6 bases and J by 0 bases, with 2 bases of the junction left unmatched. The length of the CDR3 is 14 residues. Germline CDR1 LNHDA, CDR2 SQIVND (reference sequence). CDR3 in amino acids: CASSGQVSNQPQHF. The DNA of the CDR3 is TGTGCCAGTAGCGGACAGGTTAGCAATCAGCCCCAGCATTTT. Using reference TRBV19 and TRBJ1-5 for the parts outside the CDR3, the full variable domain is DGGITQSPKYLFRKEGQNVTLSCEQNLNHDAMYWYRQDPGQGLRLIYYSQIVNDFQKGDIAEGYSVSREKKESFPLTVTSAQKNPTAFYLCASSGQVSNQPQHFGDGTRLSIL.

The chain is built from TRBV19 and TRBJ2-2, with a possible D match to TRBD1 (6 bases). V dropped 10 bases and J dropped 5 bases, with 14 bases sitting between them. The V gene's germline CDR1 is LNHDA and CDR2 SQIVND (reference sequence). The CDR3 consists of 13 residues. CDR3 protein: CATLGARTGELFF. Here the CDR3 DNA reads TGTGCCACCCTGGGGGCCCGGACCGGGGAGCTGTTTTTT.

The rearrangement links TRBV27 to TRBJ2-7, with 7 bases that match TRBD1. The germline CDR1 and CDR2 sequences are MNHEY and SMNVEV (reference sequence). This CDR3 comprises 14 residues. After removal of 5 bases from V and 2 bases from J, the junction contained 6 bases not matched to a gene. The CDR3 reads CASSPRQGPYEQYF. In DNA, the CDR3 is TGTGCCAGCAGTCCCCGACAGGGACCCTACGAGCAGTACTTC.